The 29 T cell receptor beta chains reported below all come from one sample, sequenced in a study of early T cells in non-severe SARS-CoV-2 infection. From the 5' RACE reads, TCRdb called clonotypes with MiXCR, one entry per CDR3 protein. Of 60,000 to 75,000 distinct CDR3 sequences in the sample, 9.5% to 15% were seen once. Sequenced material: whole blood. The receptor set was obtained from an adult who was a healthcare worker with PCR-confirmed SARS-CoV-2 infection or an uninfected control (not recorded which).

The chain has TRBV13 and TRBJ2-7; 14 positions agree with TRBD2. With V trimmed by 4 bases and J by 5 bases, 7 bases remained unmatched. The CDR3 is 16 amino acids. CDR1 PRHDT and CDR2 FYEKMQ come from the germline V gene (reference sequence). CDR3 region: CASSSRLAGGVHEQYF. The CDR3 bases are TGTGCCAGCAGCTCGCGACTAGCGGGAGGGGTCCACGAGCAGTACTTC.

The V and J genes are TRBV6-6 and TRBJ2-5, with D perhaps being TRBD1 or TRBD2 (6 bases each). Germline V gene lookup returns CDR1 MNHNY and CDR2 SVGAGI (reference sequence). V gave up 8 bases and J gave up 7 bases, with 20 bases separating them. The CDR3 is made up of 14 amino acids. CDR3 protein: CASRVQGRIGTQYF. The CDR3 bases are TGTGCCAGCCGGGTGCAGGGGAGGATAGGGACCCAGTACTTC.

In this sample, this clonotype turned up a few times. The CDR3 spells CASSLQAGSEQFF. The CDR3 region has the DNA TGTGCCAGCAGCTTGCAAGCGGGAAGTGAGCAGTTCTTC. The genes are TRBV5-6 and TRBJ2-1; TRBD2 matches 7 bases. The J segment lost 9 bases and the V segment lost 1 base, leaving 4 bases of the junction unmatched. Germline V lookup: CDR1 SGHDT, CDR2 YYEEEE. This CDR3 contains 13 residues.

The sample holds a few counts of this clonotype. The chain links TRBV6-1 to TRBJ2-1; D ambiguous. Trimming cost V 1 base and J 3 bases, with 7 bases left between them. CDR1 MNHNS and CDR2 SASEGT come from the germline V gene. The CDR3 consists of 14 residues. The CDR3 nucleotides are TGTGCCAGCAGTGAAGGGCCGGGCTACAATGAGCAGTTCTTC. Its translation is CASSEGPGYNEQFF.

This clonotype occurred many times. J is TRBJ1-1 and V is TRBV29-1; D unclear. CDR3 length equals 13 residues. Per germline, CDR1 SQVTM and CDR2 ANQGSEA. Trimming left V 7 bases short and J 1 base short, with 13 bases between. As DNA, the CDR3 is TGCAGCGCCGGGAAGGAGACGAACACTGAAGCTTTCTTT. Protein sequence: CSAGKETNTEAFF.

This clonotype was observed a handful of times. The gene calls are TRBV4-2 and TRBJ2-5, with TRBD2 as a possible D gene (6 bases). CDR1 and CDR2 (germline): LGHNA, YNFKEQ. The CDR3 is 15 residues long. Trimming removed 2 bases from V and 1 base from J, with 11 bases in between. This CDR3 is CASSQLGGGQETQYF. The CDR3 DNA reads TGTGCCAGCAGCCAACTGGGGGGTGGCCAAGAGACCCAGTACTTC.

The sample holds a few counts of this clonotype. The chain joins TRBV2 to TRBJ2-5; D not certain. The CDR3 totals 11 residues. The germline V gene has CDR1 SNHLY and CDR2 FYNNEI. The germline V and J ends were trimmed by 7 bases and 5 bases, with 8 bases remaining between them. CDR3 amino acids: CASTGVETQYF. CDR3 DNA: TGTGCCAGCACCGGAGTCGAGACCCAGTACTTC. Together with reference TRBV2 and TRBJ2-5, the CDR3 gives the full variable domain: EPEVTQTPSHQVTQMGQEVILRCVPISNHLYFYWYRQILGQKVEFLVSFYNNEISEKSEIFDDQFSVERPDGSNFTLKIRSTKLEDSAMYFCASTGVETQYFGPGTRLLVL.

This clonotype was seen at least ten times. This chain joins TRBV7-8 and TRBJ2-1, with a weak D call TRBD2 (6 bases). This CDR3 comprises 15 residues. V was trimmed by 4 bases and J by 8 bases, leaving 18 bases between them. CDR1 is SGHVS and CDR2 is FQNEAQ in the germline V gene. In DNA, the CDR3 is TGTGCCAGCAGCTCCCCCTCGGGGGAGGTGGATGAGCAGTTCTTC. Its protein product is CASSSPSGEVDEQFF.

The table lists this clonotype with a few counts. V usage is TRBV11-2 and J usage is TRBJ2-2, with TRBD1 identical over 12 bases. This CDR3 has 16 residues. Germline CDR1 is SGHAT and CDR2 is FQNNGV. V lost 4 bases to trimming and J lost 4 bases; unmatched junction nucleotides: 4. CDR3 amino acids: CASSYRGQGATGELFF. The CDR3 nucleotides are TGTGCCAGCAGCTATAGGGGACAGGGGGCCACCGGGGAGCTGTTTTTT.

This chain joins TRBV21-1 and TRBJ1-3; no DNA check was done on the table's D call, TRBD1. TRBV21-1 is designated a pseudogene. This CDR3 comprises 15 residues. The CDR3 DNA sequence: TGTGCCAGCAGCCCGTGGACAAGCTCTGGAAACACCATATATTTT. It encodes CASSPWTSSGNTIYF.

The table lists this clonotype with many counts. The chain is built from TRBV16 and TRBJ1-5, with 8 bases matching TRBD1. J was trimmed by 12 bases and V by 4 bases; bases with no gene match: 5. CDR3 length: 12 residues. Per germline, CDR1 KGHSY and CDR2 FQNENV. The CDR3: CASSPQGEDQHF. CDR3 bases: TGTGCCAGCAGCCCACAGGGGGAGGACCAGCATTTT.

The chain uses TRBV7-9 and TRBJ1-4; tentative D call: TRBD1 (6 bases). Trimming shortened V by 5 bases and J by 2 bases, and 9 bases separated the two germline ends. Germline V gene lookup returns CDR1 SEHNR and CDR2 FQNEAQ (reference sequence). This CDR3 contains 14 residues. Here the CDR3 DNA reads TGTGCCAGCAGCAGGACAGAGACTAATGAAAAACTGTTTTTT. It yields the protein CASSRTETNEKLFF.

This chain links TRBV2 with TRBJ2-1, with 16 bases matching TRBD2. Trimming cost V 6 bases and J 0 bases; bases outside gene matches: 11. The CDR3 spans 20 residues. Per the germline V gene, CDR1 is SNHLY and CDR2 is FYNNEI. The CDR3 DNA is TGTGCCAGCAGCACACCGGGACTAGCGGGAGGGGGGAGCTCCTACAATGAGCAGTTCTTC. The encoded protein is CASSTPGLAGGGSSYNEQFF.

This clonotype was seen a handful of times. The gene calls are TRBV2 and TRBJ2-3; D not resolved. There are 15 residues in the CDR3. The V end was cut by 5 bases, the J end by 1 base, with 13 bases between. Germline V CDR1 and CDR2: SNHLY, FYNNEI. CDR3 sequence: CASSRWTIRTDTQYF. The CDR3 DNA follows: TGTGCCAGCAGTCGATGGACGATCCGCACAGATACGCAGTATTTT.

This clonotype has ten or more counts. The chain joins TRBV7-3 to TRBJ2-3, with D possibly matching TRBD2 (6 bases). Germline V gene data show CDR1 as SGHTA and CDR2 as FQGTGA. The CDR3 sequence is 15 residues long. Between the trimmed V and J ends, which lost 0 bases and 6 bases, there was a span of 13 bases. CDR3 in amino acids: CASSLTVGGVDTQYF. CDR3 nucleotide sequence: TGTGCCAGCAGCTTAACAGTCGGGGGAGTTGATACGCAGTATTTT. The full variable domain, with the rest looked up from reference TRBV7-3 and TRBJ2-3, is GAGVSQTPSNKVTEKGKYVELRCDPISGHTALYWYRQSLGQGPEFLIYFQGTGAADDSGLPNDRFFAVRPEGSVSTLKIQRTERGDSAVYLCASSLTVGGVDTQYFGPGTRLTVL.

There are a few counts of this clonotype. V is TRBV12-3 or TRBV12-4 and J is TRBJ2-7; D might be TRBD1 (5 bases). The CDR3 length is 14 residues. V gave up 4 bases and J gave up 2 bases, with 12 bases separating them. CDR3 in amino acids: CASSSAGPPYEQYF. CDR3 coding DNA: TGTGCCAGCAGTTCGGCAGGGCCCCCCTACGAGCAGTACTTC.

The V gene is TRBV11-2, the J gene TRBJ2-1; 8 bases are a match to TRBD1. Germline V gene lookup returns CDR1 SGHAT and CDR2 FQNNGV. This CDR3 is 14 amino acids long. Trimming at V came to 5 bases and at J to 6 bases, leaving 6 bases not matched to a gene. The CDR3 spells CASSARTGPNEQFF. As DNA, the CDR3 is TGTGCCAGCAGCGCTCGGACAGGGCCCAATGAGCAGTTCTTC.

This clonotype was counted only a few times. The chain combines TRBV24-1 with TRBJ2-7; D may be TRBD1 (8 bases). In germline, CDR1 is KGHDR, CDR2 SFDVKD. CDR3 size: 16 residues. Trimming pared 2 bases from V and 2 bases from J, leaving 15 bases between. The DNA for the CDR3 is TGTGCCACCAGTGATTCTCACAGGGGGGGAGCCTACGAGCAGTACTTC. Encoded protein: CATSDSHRGGAYEQYF.

This clonotype has more than one count but fewer than ten. The V call is TRBV7-6, the J call TRBJ1-6, with a weak D call TRBD1 (6 bases). Trimming left V 4 bases short and J 7 bases short, with 8 bases between. Germline CDR1 is SGHVS and CDR2 is FNYEAQ. The CDR3 runs to 13 residues. The CDR3 protein is CASSSGQNSPLHF. The CDR3, as DNA: TGTGCCAGCAGCTCGGGACAAAATTCACCCCTCCACTTT.

This clonotype showed up just once. The chain has TRBV9 and TRBJ2-1; TRBD2 is a possible D gene (5 bases). The germline gives CDR1 SGDLS, CDR2 YYNGEE. The CDR3 totals 16 residues. The V end lost 3 bases, the J end lost 4 bases, and 17 bases lay between the germline ends. The CDR3 sequence: CASSGGPLALYNEQFF. In DNA, the CDR3 is TGTGCCAGCAGCGGCGGGCCCCTTGCCCTTTACAATGAGCAGTTCTTC.

The chain is built from TRBV5-6 and TRBJ2-7; D not certain. Germline-derived CDR1 and CDR2 are SGHDT and YYEEEE. There are 14 residues in the CDR3. V lost 2 bases and J 0 bases, leaving 9 bases between the germline ends. The CDR3 region is CASSFTGSSYEQYF. For the CDR3, the DNA is TGTGCCAGCAGCTTCACGGGCAGCTCCTACGAGCAGTACTTC.

The rearrangement joins TRBV7-3 to TRBJ1-1; unclear D gene. This CDR3 spans 10 amino acids. The germline V and J ends were trimmed by 10 bases and 1 base, with 4 bases remaining between them. Germline V lookup: CDR1 SGHTA, CDR2 FQGTGA. CDR3 DNA sequence: TGTGCCATGTCGAACACTGAAGCTTTCTTT. It encodes CAMSNTEAFF.

This clonotype was found a few times. The V call is TRBV19, the J call TRBJ2-1; TRBD2 aligns across 9 bases. The CDR3 consists of 14 residues. CDR1 and CDR2 from the germline V gene are LNHDA and SQIVND (reference sequence). After removal of 7 bases from V and 6 bases from J, the junction contained 7 bases not matched to a gene. CDR3 nucleotide sequence: TGTGCCAGTACGCTAGCGGGGTACATCAATGAGCAGTTCTTC. Protein sequence: CASTLAGYINEQFF.

The chain employs TRBV7-9 and TRBJ1-5, with TRBD1 matching 7 bases. V lost 5 bases and J lost 1; bases outside the gene matches: 2. The V gene's germline CDR1 is SEHNR and CDR2 FQNEAQ (reference sequence). This CDR3 comprises 14 residues. CDR3 residues: CASSVQGSNQPQHF. In DNA, the CDR3 is TGTGCCAGCAGCGTACAGGGGAGCAATCAGCCCCAGCATTTT. The complete variable domain, with remaining parts taken from reference TRBV7-9 and TRBJ1-5, reads DTGVSQNPRHKITKRGQNVTFRCDPISEHNRLYWYRQTLGQGPEFLTYFQNEAQLEKSRLLSDRFSAERPKGSFSTLEIQRTEQGDSAMYLCASSVQGSNQPQHFGDGTRLSIL.

This clonotype was recorded a few times. The chain has TRBV12-3 or TRBV12-4 and TRBJ2-2; D remains unclear. Trimming left V 3 bases short and J 2 bases short, with 7 bases between. The CDR3 consists of 14 residues. The CDR3 DNA reads TGTGCCAGCAGTTTTGCAGAAAACACCGGGGAGCTGTTTTTT. It specifies CASSFAENTGELFF.

This chain uses TRBV20-1 with TRBJ2-4; weak D call: TRBD1 (7 bases). V shed 1 base and J shed 1 base, with 14 bases lying between them. The CDR3 loop spans 16 amino acids. Germline CDR1 reads DFQATT; CDR2 reads SNEGSKA (reference sequence). This CDR3 is CSARGAGGFAKNIQYF. The CDR3 DNA is TGCAGTGCTAGAGGGGCAGGGGGGTTTGCCAAAAACATTCAGTACTTC.

This clonotype occurred a few times. This chain connects TRBV10-3 to TRBJ1-1; 9 bases are a match to TRBD1. Unmatched junction bases numbered 6, after V lost 8 bases and J lost 5 bases. The germline V gene encodes CDR1 ENHRY and CDR2 SYGVKD. The CDR3 has 13 amino acids. CDR3 region: CAIGRQGGTEAFF. CDR3 coding DNA: TGTGCCATCGGTAGACAGGGGGGGACTGAAGCTTTCTTT.

This clonotype was seen a few times. The chain joins TRBV12-3 or TRBV12-4 to TRBJ1-4; the D gene is possibly TRBD1 (6 bases). The CDR3 is 16 residues long. The germline V and J ends were trimmed by 6 bases and 0 bases, with 14 bases remaining between them. CDR3 sequence reads: CASSIGGHSTNEKLFF. CDR3 nucleotides: TGTGCCAGCAGCATCGGGGGGCATTCAACTAATGAAAAACTGTTTTTT.

Note on this clonotype: One base away lies a much larger clone, so this may be a sequencing read error. This rearrangement joins TRBV6-1 to TRBJ2-1, with no clear D. V dropped 2 bases and J dropped 6 bases, with 14 bases sitting between them. The CDR3 length is 15 residues. Germline V gene data show CDR1 as MNHNS and CDR2 as SASEGT. CDR3 protein: CASSESPRGFNEQFF. In DNA, the CDR3 is TGTGCCAGCAGTGAATCCCCCCGAGGCTTCAATGAGCAGTTCTTC.